This T cell receptor (beta chain) was recorded in a study of radiation and T cells in renal cell carcinoma. Turning to the study itself: Nephrectomy followed 15 Gy stereotactic body radiation by 4 weeks.

Trimming removed 2 bases at V and 8 bases at J, with 13 bases between. Germline values: CDR1 SGHRS, CDR2 YFSETQ. This CDR3 has 13 amino acids. As regards this clone: Its antigen is not known.

Time point given: blood 2 weeks post-SBRT. As to treatment: 15 Gy SBRT to primary tumor, nephrectomy 4 weeks later. Serial blood draws occurred at baseline and 2 and 4 weeks post-SBRT. Study-level points and caveats: Top tumor clonotypes rose in blood 2 weeks post-radiation, then contracted. Baseline intratumoral clonotype presence is unknown without pretreatment biopsies.

The protocol was immunoSEQ multiplex PCR, while the TCRdb copy is restricted to in-frame clones and leaves out a portion. The table includes around 130,000 clones, more than 75% detected once. This material consisted of blood, taken from a patient whose treatment included radiotherapy and nephrectomy. This rearrangement joins TRBV5-1 to TRBJ1-2, with D possibly TRBD1 on 5 matching bases. This TCR was sampled from a woman in her 70s with renal cell carcinoma. CDR3 in DNA: TGCGCCAGCAGCTTCGGGACGGTGGGAGGCTACACCTTC. Its translation is CASSFGTVGGYTF.